Given below is one T cell receptor beta chain in context. Its cognate antigen has yet to be identified. Base quality data are lacking; no much larger clone is found one base away. At diagnosis, peripheral blood, uninvolved tumor-adjacent lung and tumor were collected and were preserved as a mix of fresh-frozen and FFPE material. For TCR repertoire profiling, blood samples were analyzed as peripheral blood mononuclear cells. The data were obtained in a study of T cells in localized non-small cell lung cancer (TCRdb year 2020). Study-level background: The study analyzed T cell repertoires of approximately 240 early-stage NSCLC patients, comparing tumors and uninvolved tumor-adjacent lungs. NSCLC patients had a mean age of around 70 years, and more than 120 were male and about 98 female. All 240 or so NSCLC patients in the cohort were treatment-naive and had localized lung tumors that were resected.

V loses 4 bases of germline sequence and J loses 9 bases, and the interval between the two ends is 10 bases. Based on the germline V gene, the CDR1 and CDR2 sequences are MDHEN and SYDVKM. The CDR3 covers 11 residues, taking in both the cysteine and the phenylalanine. The kept DNA is CDR3 alone, 33 bases in frame from the first base. Summary of the overall study and its limitations: Higher blood T cell density associated with longer overall survival, while higher adjacent-lung clonality associated with shorter survival. Since the design was exploratory, TCR variables were selected using unadjusted p-values with no false-discovery rate correction. Of the top 100 tumor clones, a median of 57 were detected in paired uninvolved adjacent lung; under 35 were also among that lung's top 100. Because multi-region sequencing of the tumors was not done, intratumor heterogeneity could not be ruled out. Uninvolved tumor-adjacent lung showed the highest T cell clonality, higher than tumor, which suggests more focused antigenic responses in the uninvolved tumor-adjacent lung.

The immunoSEQ Assay was used to sequence TCR beta CDR3 regions from DNA. Processing in the source paper ran as follows. T cell density was computed as TCR beta template counts normalized to usable DNA estimated by amplifying housekeeping genes. Richness was estimated with the preseqR package, extrapolating to 400,000 templates for PBMC samples and 120,000 templates for tissue samples. Clonality was taken to be one minus Pielou's evenness. Differential abundance testing on productive amino-acid clonotypes, with a minimum total count of 5 and an alpha of 0.1, was used to identify tissue-enriched TCRs. The Jaccard Index and the Morisita Overlap Index were used to measure repertoire overlap between compartments. TCR beta CDR3s were clustered by GLIPH together with public tetramer-defined viral CDR3s, and at least three viral sequences plus V-gene enrichment were required for viral motifs. Entries here come from immuneACCESS through TCRdb and include only in-frame sequences with V and J called. Some clones fail to appear in such tables; in the studies checked, an unresolved V gene covers under half of the shortfall, and the cause of the remainder is unknown. That table furnishes V, J and clone size, whereas the DNA furnished D and trimming. Recorded for this sample are approximately 150,000 clones; around 89% of them occurred a single time. The ten largest clones represent 1.7% of the sample.

This sequence originates from a female donor older than 55 with stage I lung adenocarcinoma. Sequenced here: peripheral blood, sampled before any cancer treatment. This chain is built from TRBV28 and TRBJ2-7; TRBD1 is a weak D gene call, 6 bases matching. The CDR3: CASSSTGWQYF. The nucleotide sequence is given as TGTGCCAGCAGTTCCACAGGGTGGCAGTACTTC.